A selection of T cell receptor beta chains follows, all from one sample in a study of blood T cell repertoires in COVID-19. The method was immunoSEQ multiplex PCR; TCRdb's version includes in-frame clones alone and lacks a portion of them. Altogether some 290,000 clones are present, 80% to 90% being singletons, with the ten largest covering about 12%. The specimen sequenced was peripheral blood. These receptor sequences come from a young woman with COVID-19, enrolled during active disease. CDR3s include the opening cysteine and the closing phenylalanine or tryptophan. D genes are given only for firm matches. Clone size appears in some rows only: once, few, many, or a class for an expanded clone.

clone_size j_call d_call v_call cdr3_aa cdr3_nt
. TRBJ2-5 . TRBV21-1 CASSNSSRGETQYF TGTGCCAGCAGCAATTCCTCGAGAGGGGAGACCCAGTACTTC
. TRBJ1-1 TRBD1 TRBV2 CASSWDRDEAFF TGTGCCAGCTCGTGGGACAGGGATGAAGCTTTCTTT
. TRBJ1-4 TRBD1 TRBV16 CASSQFWDREEATNEKLFF TGTGCCAGCAGCCAATTCTGGGACAGGGAGGAGGCAACTAATGAAAAACTGTTTTTT
. TRBJ2-7 TRBD2 TRBV10-2 CASSAPSGGPAGQYF TGCGCCAGCAGTGCACCAAGCGGGGGCCCAGCAGGGCAGTACTTC
once TRBJ1-3 . TRBV18 CASSPESGRAAGTIYF TGTGCCAGCTCACCAGAATCGGGCAGGGCAGCGGGAACCATATATTTT
once TRBJ2-1 . TRBV7-2 CASSSRDFPRGNEQFF TGTGCCAGCAGCTCCCGGGACTTTCCGAGAGGCAATGAGCAGTTCTTC
. TRBJ2-7 . TRBV4-1 CASSQDPRVEEQYF TGCGCCAGCAGCCAAGATCCGAGGGTGGAGGAGCAGTACTTC
. TRBJ2-2 . TRBV7-2 CASSLRRLPGTGELFF TGTGCCAGCAGCTTAAGACGGCTGCCGGGCACCGGGGAGCTGTTTTTT
. TRBJ2-2 TRBD2 TRBV6-6 CASSPASGAGELFF TGTGCCAGCAGTCCCGCTAGCGGGGCCGGGGAGCTGTTTTTT
. TRBJ1-2 TRBD1 TRBV4-1 CASSPIGQGKNGYTF TGCGCCAGCAGCCCTATCGGACAGGGGAAGAATGGCTACACCTTC
. TRBJ1-6 TRBD1 TRBV18 CASSTLDTGDSPLHF TGTGCCAGCTCGACTTTGGACACAGGGGACTCACCCCTCCACTTT
. TRBJ1-2 . TRBV27 CASSFGARLGYTF TGTGCCAGCAGTTTTGGGGCCCGTCTTGGCTACACCTTC